This TCR beta chain derives from a study of STAT3 mutations in large granular lymphocyte leukemia. Overall study results and limits: At least one immunodominant TCR beta clonotype appeared in every T-cell large granular lymphocyte leukemia patient.

The CDR3 has 14 amino acids. Trimming cost V 3 bases and J 4 bases, with 12 bases left between them. Germline values: CDR1 SGDLS, CDR2 YYNGEE. A remark on this clone: What it recognizes is unknown.

Assay used: immunoSEQ multiplex PCR; TCRdb lists only in-frame clones, some missing. The sample has roughly 40,000 clones; 81% are singletons. This clonotype was obtained from a human donor with T large granular lymphocyte leukemia. Some clones in this sample may be carry-over from other donors' samples. The chain has TRBV9 and TRBJ2-3; D is perhaps TRBD2 (5 bases). Sequencing was carried out using PBMCs. In DNA form, the CDR3 reads TGTGCCAGCAGCGCGGGAACCTTACCAGATACGCAGTATTTT. Translation: CASSAGTLPDTQYF. The whole variable domain, filled in from reference TRBV9 and TRBJ2-3, reads DSGVTQTPKHLITATGQRVTLRCSPRSGDLSVYWYQQSLDQGLQFLIQYYNGEERAKGNILERFSAQQFPDLHSELNLSSLELGDSALYFCASSAGTLPDTQYFGPGTRLTVL.